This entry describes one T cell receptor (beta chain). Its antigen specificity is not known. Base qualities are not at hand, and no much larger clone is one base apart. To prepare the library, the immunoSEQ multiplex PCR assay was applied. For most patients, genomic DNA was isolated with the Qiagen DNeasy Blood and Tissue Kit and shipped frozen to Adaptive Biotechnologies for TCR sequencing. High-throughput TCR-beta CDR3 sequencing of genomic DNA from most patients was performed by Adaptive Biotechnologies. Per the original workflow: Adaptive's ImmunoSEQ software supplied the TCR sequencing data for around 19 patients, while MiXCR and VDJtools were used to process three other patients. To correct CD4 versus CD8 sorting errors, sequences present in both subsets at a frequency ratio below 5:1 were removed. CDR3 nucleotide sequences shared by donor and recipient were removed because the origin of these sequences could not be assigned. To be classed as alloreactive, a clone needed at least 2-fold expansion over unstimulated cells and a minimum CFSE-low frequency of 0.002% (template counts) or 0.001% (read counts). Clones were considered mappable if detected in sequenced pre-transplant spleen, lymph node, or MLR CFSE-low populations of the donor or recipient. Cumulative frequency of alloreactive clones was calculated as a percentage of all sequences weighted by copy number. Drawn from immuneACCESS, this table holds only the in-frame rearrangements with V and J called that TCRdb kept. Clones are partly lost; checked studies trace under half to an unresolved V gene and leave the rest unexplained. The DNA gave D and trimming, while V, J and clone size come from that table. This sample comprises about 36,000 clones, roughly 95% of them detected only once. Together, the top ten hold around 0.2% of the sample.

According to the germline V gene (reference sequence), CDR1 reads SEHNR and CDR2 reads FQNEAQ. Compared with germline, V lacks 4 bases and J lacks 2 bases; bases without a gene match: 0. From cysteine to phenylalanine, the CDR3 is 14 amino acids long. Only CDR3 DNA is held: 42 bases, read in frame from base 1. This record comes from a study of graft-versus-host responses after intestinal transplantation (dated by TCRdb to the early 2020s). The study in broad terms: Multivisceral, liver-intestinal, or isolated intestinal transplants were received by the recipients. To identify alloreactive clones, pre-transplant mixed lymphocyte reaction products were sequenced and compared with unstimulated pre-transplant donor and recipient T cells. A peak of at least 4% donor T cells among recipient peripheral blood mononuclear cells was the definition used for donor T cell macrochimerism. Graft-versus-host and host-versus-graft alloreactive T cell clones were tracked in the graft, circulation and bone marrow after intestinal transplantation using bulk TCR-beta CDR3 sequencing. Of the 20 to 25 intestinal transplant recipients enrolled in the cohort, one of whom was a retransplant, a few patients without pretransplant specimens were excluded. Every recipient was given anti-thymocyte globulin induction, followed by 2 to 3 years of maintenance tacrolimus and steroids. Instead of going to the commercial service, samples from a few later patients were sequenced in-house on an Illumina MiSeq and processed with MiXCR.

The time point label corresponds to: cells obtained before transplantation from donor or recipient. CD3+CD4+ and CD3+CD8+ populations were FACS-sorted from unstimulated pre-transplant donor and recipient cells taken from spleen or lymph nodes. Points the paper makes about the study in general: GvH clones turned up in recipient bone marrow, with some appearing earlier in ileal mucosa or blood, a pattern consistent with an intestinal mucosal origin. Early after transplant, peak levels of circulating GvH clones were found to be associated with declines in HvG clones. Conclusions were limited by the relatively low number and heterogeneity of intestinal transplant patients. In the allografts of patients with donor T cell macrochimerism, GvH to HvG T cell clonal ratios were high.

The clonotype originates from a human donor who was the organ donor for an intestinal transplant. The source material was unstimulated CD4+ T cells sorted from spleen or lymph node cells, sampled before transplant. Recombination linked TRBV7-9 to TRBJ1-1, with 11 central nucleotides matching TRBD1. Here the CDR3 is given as CASSWTGGNTEAFF. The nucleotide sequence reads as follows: TGTGCCAGCAGCTGGACAGGGGGCAACACTGAAGCTTTCTTT.